A selection of T cell receptor beta chains follows, all from one sample in a study of blood T cell repertoires in COVID-19. Clones were sequenced by immunoSEQ multiplex PCR, and TCRdb holds only the in-frame ones, with some missing. The sample holds around 190,000 clones; approximately 90% are singletons and the top ten take about a sixth. Sequenced: peripheral blood. These receptors were taken from a man in his fifties or sixties with COVID-19, enrolled during active disease. The CDR3 runs from the conserved cysteine through the conserved F or W. A D gene is named only where the DNA matches it firmly. Some rows have no size entry. The others give once, few or many, or a class for an expanded clone.

>TRBV18|.|TRBJ2-1|TRBD2
CASSTLGTRNEQFF
TGTGCCAGCTCAACACTTGGGACTAGAAATGAGCAGTTCTTC
>TRBV18|.|TRBJ2-2|TRBD1
CASSATGTVNTGELFF
TGTGCCAGCTCAGCCACCGGGACAGTGAACACCGGGGAGCTGTTTTTT
>TRBV11-2|once|TRBJ2-2|.
CASSPEGGELFF
TGTGCCAGCAGCCCTGAGGGCGGGGAGCTGTTTTTT
>TRBV5-6|.|TRBJ1-2|.
CASNHWTDIFYGYTF
TGTGCCAGCAACCACTGGACAGATATCTTCTATGGCTACACCTTC
>TRBV5-4|.|TRBJ2-1|.
CASSWRGASYNEQFF
TGTGCCAGCAGCTGGAGGGGCGCGAGTTACAATGAGCAGTTCTTC
>TRBV28|.|TRBJ1-4|TRBD1
CASSALDRRQKLFF
TGTGCCAGCAGCGCCCTGGACAGGAGACAAAAACTGTTTTTT
>TRBV30|once|TRBJ1-2|.
CAWSPWGLRFHGYTF
TGTGCCTGGAGCCCCTGGGGGCTACGGTTTCATGGCTACACCTTC
>TRBV10-3|.|TRBJ2-7|TRBD2
CAISEPGLAGLEQYF
TGTGCCATCAGTGAGCCGGGACTAGCGGGGCTCGAGCAGTACTTC
>TRBV27|.|TRBJ2-2|TRBD2
CASSFSGTSGGAWNTGELFF
TGTGCCAGCAGTTTCTCCGGGACTAGCGGGGGGGCCTGGAACACCGGGGAGCTGTTTTTT
>TRBV6-6|few|TRBJ2-3|.
CASSYASDHTQYF
TGTGCCAGCAGTTACGCTAGCGATCATACGCAGTATTTT
>TRBV2|.|TRBJ1-2|TRBD1
CASSGIAGGGYGYTF
TGTGCCAGCAGCGGAATAGCAGGGGGCGGCTATGGCTACACCTTC
>TRBV11-2|.|TRBJ2-2|.
CASSLARGYTGELFF
TGTGCCAGCAGCTTAGCCAGGGGTTACACCGGGGAGCTGTTTTTT
>TRBV10-3|.|TRBJ2-2|TRBD1
CAISPTGGAGELFF
TGTGCCATCAGCCCTACAGGGGGAGCCGGGGAGCTGTTTTTT
>TRBV30|few|TRBJ2-2|.
CAWRPGVAGELFF
TGTGCCTGGCGACCCGGGGTGGCCGGGGAGCTGTTTTTT
>TRBV5-1|.|TRBJ2-3|.
CASSLADSGSTDTQYF
TGCGCCAGCAGCTTGGCCGATAGCGGAAGCACAGATACGCAGTATTTT
>TRBV9|.|TRBJ1-5|.
CASNRAGNSNQPQHF
TGTGCCAGCAACAGAGCAGGAAATAGCAATCAGCCCCAGCATTTT
>TRBV27|.|TRBJ2-2|TRBD1
CASSLRRTGGRAGELFF
TGTGCCAGCAGTTTAAGGCGCACAGGGGGCCGGGCCGGGGAGCTGTTTTTT
>TRBV7-3|.|TRBJ2-2|TRBD2
CASSPLAENTGELFF
TGTGCCAGCAGCCCACTAGCGGAGAACACCGGGGAGCTGTTTTTT
>TRBV11-2|once|TRBJ1-1|.
CASSLDLWGLNTEAFF
TGTGCCAGCAGCTTAGATCTATGGGGCTTGAACACTGAAGCTTTCTTT
>TRBV15|.|TRBJ2-5|TRBD2
CATSREIRSASGKETQYF
TGTGCCACCAGCAGAGAGATTAGATCGGCTAGCGGGAAAGAGACCCAGTACTTC
>TRBV19|.|TRBJ1-2|.
CASSTRGVLNYGYTF
TGTGCCAGTAGTACCCGGGGGGTACTTAACTATGGCTACACCTTC
>TRBV30|medium-sized|TRBJ1-1|.
CAWIRSTEAFF
TGTGCCTGGATTCGTAGCACTGAAGCTTTCTTT
>TRBV7-9|few|TRBJ1-1|TRBD1
CASSRTGATTEAFF
TGTGCCAGCAGCCGGACAGGGGCGACCACTGAAGCTTTCTTT
>TRBV19|.|TRBJ1-2|TRBD1
CASSQGGQGSGYTF
TGTGCCAGTAGCCAAGGAGGACAGGGAAGCGGCTACACCTTC
>TRBV5-1|.|TRBJ2-7|TRBD1
CASSLVAGGEYEQYF
TGCGCCAGCAGCTTGGTGGCAGGGGGCGAATACGAGCAGTACTTC
>TRBV7-8|once|TRBJ1-2|.
CASSTTTTLGGYTF
TGTGCCAGCAGTACTACAACAACGCTGGGTGGCTACACCTTC
>TRBV18|.|TRBJ1-1|TRBD1
CASSRSGQGGTEAFF
TGTGCCAGCTCACGATCGGGACAGGGTGGCACTGAAGCTTTCTTT
>TRBV9|once|TRBJ1-2|TRBD1
CASSVEPGGRYGYTF
TGTGCCAGCAGCGTAGAGCCAGGGGGCAGGTATGGCTACACCTTC
>TRBV28|few|TRBJ1-5|.
CASSLGWGPQPQHF
TGTGCCAGCAGCCTTGGTTGGGGGCCTCAGCCCCAGCATTTT
>TRBV15|few|TRBJ1-6|TRBD1
CATSGESGTGSSPLHF
TGTGCCACCAGCGGAGAGTCCGGGACAGGGTCTTCACCCCTCCACTTT
>TRBV29-1|.|TRBJ2-7|TRBD2
CSVEEPGLAGGYEQYF
TGCAGCGTTGAAGAACCCGGACTAGCGGGAGGCTACGAGCAGTACTTC
>TRBV19|.|TRBJ1-5|TRBD1
CAGGRGFNQPQHF
TGTGCCGGGGGCAGGGGGTTTAATCAGCCCCAGCATTTT
>TRBV18|.|TRBJ2-1|TRBD2
CASSPPGLGGHANEQFF
TGTGCCAGCTCACCACCGGGACTAGGAGGGCATGCCAATGAGCAGTTCTTC
>TRBV7-2|.|TRBJ2-7|.
CASSATDSYEQYF
TGTGCCAGCAGCGCTACTGACTCCTACGAGCAGTACTTC
>TRBV6-5|.|TRBJ2-3|TRBD1
CASSYGTAVTDTQYF
TGTGCCAGCAGTTACGGGACAGCTGTCACAGATACGCAGTATTTT
>TRBV3-1/TRBV3-2|.|TRBJ2-7|.
CASSQESAAGVYEQYF
TGTGCCAGCAGCCAAGAATCTGCGGCAGGGGTTTACGAGCAGTACTTC
>TRBV10-3|.|TRBJ1-2|.
CAIKAGLIFGYTF
TGTGCCATCAAAGCGGGACTTATCTTTGGCTACACCTTC
>TRBV6-6|.|TRBJ2-1|TRBD2
CASSYPLAGRSHEQFF
TGTGCCAGCAGTTACCCACTAGCGGGAAGGTCCCATGAGCAGTTCTTC
>TRBV2|.|TRBJ1-2|.
CASSEAAPRLSYTF
TGTGCCAGCAGTGAAGCTGCTCCCAGGTTGAGCTACACCTTC
>TRBV24-1|.|TRBJ2-3|.
CATSDRHTVATDTQYF
TGTGCCACCAGTGATCGACATACGGTGGCCACAGATACGCAGTATTTT
>TRBV2|once|TRBJ2-5|.
CASSVEQGQETQYF
TGTGCCAGCAGTGTGGAACAGGGACAAGAGACCCAGTACTTC
>TRBV7-2|.|TRBJ1-4|.
CASSLEATAANEKLFF
TGTGCCAGCAGCTTGGAAGCGACGGCGGCTAATGAAAAACTGTTTTTT
>TRBV4-2|.|TRBJ1-2|.
CASSQPTRLAIYGYTF
TGTGCCAGCAGCCAACCCACCAGATTAGCTATCTATGGCTACACCTTC
>TRBV7-2|.|TRBJ2-7|TRBD1
CASISPGQGTYEQYF
TGTGCCAGCATTTCGCCGGGACAGGGTACCTACGAGCAGTACTTC
>TRBV6-2/TRBV6-3|.|TRBJ1-4|TRBD1
CASSSYGGTGSEKLFF
TGTGCCAGCAGCTCCTACGGCGGGACAGGGAGCGAAAAACTGTTTTTT
>TRBV5-1|.|TRBJ2-1|.
CASSLDGVLPDEQFF
TGCGCCAGCAGCTTGGATGGAGTCTTGCCCGATGAGCAGTTCTTC
>TRBV28|.|TRBJ1-4|.
CASSDAGTLGEEKLFF
TGTGCCAGCTCTGATGCGGGGACCCTCGGAGAAGAAAAACTGTTTTTT
>TRBV6-5|.|TRBJ2-1|TRBD1
CASSYSARGRLGEQFF
TGTGCCAGCAGTTACTCGGCCAGGGGGCGATTGGGTGAGCAGTTCTTC
>TRBV15|.|TRBJ2-5|TRBD1
CATSRDLAGGRETQYF
TGTGCCACCAGCAGAGATCTGGCAGGGGGAAGAGAGACCCAGTACTTC
>TRBV7-3|.|TRBJ2-3|.
CASSFMTSTDTQYF
TGTGCCAGCAGCTTTATGACTAGCACAGATACGCAGTATTTT
>TRBV27|.|TRBJ2-7|TRBD1
CASSLRDRESYEQYF
TGTGCCAGCAGTTTACGGGACAGGGAGTCCTACGAGCAGTACTTC
>TRBV5-4|.|TRBJ2-2|.
CASSLGHPSTNTGELFF
TGTGCCAGCAGCCTGGGACACCCGAGCACGAACACCGGGGAGCTGTTTTTT
>TRBV15|.|TRBJ1-1|TRBD1
CATSSDRANTEAFF
TGTGCCACCAGCAGTGACAGGGCGAACACTGAAGCTTTCTTT